This TCR beta chain was retrieved from a study of siplizumab effects on memory and regulatory T cells. Germline-derived CDR1 and CDR2 are SNHLY and FYNNEI. Deletions cut 8 bases from V and 5 bases from J, with 9 bases between. This CDR3 has 11 residues. The data were produced by immunoSEQ multiplex PCR, yet TCRdb's version contains in-frame clones alone and is incomplete. The table lists about 98,000 clones, approximately 90% of them singletons. The clonotype originates from a human donor in good health. V is TRBV2 and J is TRBJ2-5; weak D call: TRBD1 (5 bases). Sequencing was carried out using CD4+ T cells sorted from blood. The CDR3 DNA sequence: TGTGCCAGCGTGAGACAGGAGACCCAGTACTTC. It codes for CASVRQETQYF. Together with reference TRBV2 and TRBJ2-5, the CDR3 gives the full variable domain: EPEVTQTPSHQVTQMGQEVILRCVPISNHLYFYWYRQILGQKVEFLVSFYNNEISEKSEIFDDQFSVERPDGSNFTLKIRSTKLEDSAMYFCASVRQETQYFGPGTRLLVL.